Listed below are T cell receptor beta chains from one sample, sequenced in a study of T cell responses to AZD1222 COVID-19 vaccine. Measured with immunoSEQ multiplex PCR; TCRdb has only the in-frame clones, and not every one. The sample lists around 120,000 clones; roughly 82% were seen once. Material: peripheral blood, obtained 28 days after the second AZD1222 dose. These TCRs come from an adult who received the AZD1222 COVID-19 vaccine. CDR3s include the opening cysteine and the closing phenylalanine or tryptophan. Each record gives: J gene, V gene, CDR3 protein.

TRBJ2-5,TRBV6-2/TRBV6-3,CASSHGGSQYF
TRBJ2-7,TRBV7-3,CASRGQGEYEQYF
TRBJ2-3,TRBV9,CASSVSLAGVPDTQYF
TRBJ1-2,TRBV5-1,CASSFGQGMGYTF
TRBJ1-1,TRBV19,CASRGRTEAFF
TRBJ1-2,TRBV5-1,CASSIRGDYGYTF
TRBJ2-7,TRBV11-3,CASSLGGTGYEQYF
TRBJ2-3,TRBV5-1,CASSPSDRGSTDTQYF
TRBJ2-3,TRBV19,CASSALSGARDTQYF
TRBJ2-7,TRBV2,CASRADSYEQYF
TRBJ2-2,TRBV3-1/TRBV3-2,CASSQDRRFNTGELFF
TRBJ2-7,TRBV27,CASSLIGAGYEQYF
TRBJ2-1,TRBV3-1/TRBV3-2,CASSQDKSAGVLDEQFF
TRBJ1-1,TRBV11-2,CASSPQWGSTEAFF
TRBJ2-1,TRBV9,CASNRGTLPNEQFF
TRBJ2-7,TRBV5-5,CASSLGRRGGSYEQYF
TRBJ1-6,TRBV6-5,CASNPGQYNSPLHF
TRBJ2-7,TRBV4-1,CASSQEQAQAYEQYF
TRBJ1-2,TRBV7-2,CASSSWVGGYTF
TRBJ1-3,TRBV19,CASSPTGRSFNTIYF
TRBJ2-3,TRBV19,CASSIGDPGVADTQYF
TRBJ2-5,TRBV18,CASSRGRGTKETQYF
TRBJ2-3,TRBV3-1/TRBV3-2,CASSQGNPRGTGAPRPYF
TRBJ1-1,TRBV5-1,CASSLTGFSEAFF
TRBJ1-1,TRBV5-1,CASSWGRMNTEAFF
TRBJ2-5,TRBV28,CASSLFLGTQYF
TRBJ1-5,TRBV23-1,CASTIRGRNQPQHF
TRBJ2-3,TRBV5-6,CASSKQRGGGTDTQYF
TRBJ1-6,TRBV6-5,CASRNGRVYNSPLHF
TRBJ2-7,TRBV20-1,CSAWTGYEQYF
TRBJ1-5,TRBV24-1,CATSEDRGGDSNQPQHF
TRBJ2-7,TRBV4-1,CASSPRRGTAEPYEQYF
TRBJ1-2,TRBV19,CASRIQEANYGYTF
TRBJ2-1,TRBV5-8,CASRRLAGDLSYNEQFF
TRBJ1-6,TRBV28,CASLSGDSPLHF
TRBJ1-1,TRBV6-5,CATKLEAITEAFF
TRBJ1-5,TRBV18,CASSPTGEDQPQHF
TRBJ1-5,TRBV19,CASSIERNQPQHF
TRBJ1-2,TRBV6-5,CASSYSAGLDYTF
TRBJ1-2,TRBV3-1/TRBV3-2,CASSGGPSYYGYTF
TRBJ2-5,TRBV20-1,CSARLETQYF
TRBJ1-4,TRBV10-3,CAISESGNREVVEKLFF
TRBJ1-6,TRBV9,CASSVEYGQVSPLHF
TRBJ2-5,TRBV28,CASSSYRGGSETQYF
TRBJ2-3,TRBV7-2,CASSLWMGGGADTQYF